These 19 T cell receptor beta chains came from one sample sequenced in a study of shared clonotypes between healthy human individuals (TCRdb year 2020). Receptor libraries were prepared by the immunoSEQ multiplex PCR assay. In TCRdb, the immuneACCESS table is reduced to in-frame sequences with V and J assigned. These tables do not hold every clone; where another copy was compared, an unresolved V gene accounts for under half, and the others remain unexplained. This sample lists around 450,000 clones; about four fifths were detected once. The ten most abundant clones make up roughly 13% of the sample. Sequencing used PBMCs. These TCRs come from a woman between 40 and 50 years old in good health. Some clones in this sample may be carry-over from other donors' samples.

CDR3 sequence reads: CASSSSGINSWSSYNEQFF. The CDR3 nucleotides are TGTGCCAGCAGCTCCTCAGGGATTAATAGTTGGAGCTCCTACAATGAGCAGTTCTTC. The chain links TRBV5-4 to TRBJ2-1, with D possibly matching TRBD1 (5 bases). Germline V lookup: CDR1 SGHNT, CDR2 YYREEE (reference sequence). Trimming removed 3 bases from V and 0 bases from J, with 22 bases in between. CDR3 length: 19 amino acids.

In its sample, this clone was seen a few times. Distinct nucleotide sequences in the sample also encode this CDR3. The rearrangement uses TRBV6-4 and TRBJ2-2; no clear D. The CDR3 is 12 amino acids. The germline V and J ends were trimmed by 0 bases and 5 bases, with 1 base remaining between them. Germline lookup yields CDR1 MRHNA and CDR2 SNTAGT. The CDR3 bases are TGTGCCAGCAGTGACTCAACCGGGGAGCTGTTTTTT. It yields the protein CASSDSTGELFF.

This chain connects TRBV28 to TRBJ2-7; D may match TRBD1 or TRBD2 (5 bases each). Trimming removed 0 bases from V and 5 bases from J, with 11 bases in between. This CDR3 has 14 residues. The germline CDR1 and CDR2 sequences are MDHEN and SYDVKM. The CDR3 DNA follows: TGTGCCAGCAGTTTATGGCCGGGACGGAACGAGCAGTACTTC. This sequence encodes CASSLWPGRNEQYF.

The rearrangement links TRBV30 to TRBJ2-7, with a tentative D call TRBD1 (6 bases). The V end lost 0 bases, the J end lost 3 bases, and 12 bases lay between the germline ends. Per germline, CDR1 GTSNPN and CDR2 SVGIG (reference sequence). This CDR3 is built from 14 residues. The CDR3 nucleotides read TGTGCCTGGAGTGTCGGGACAAACGACTACGAGCAGTACTTC. It codes for CAWSVGTNDYEQYF.

The chain has TRBV4-2 and TRBJ2-7; TRBD2 is a possible D gene (6 bases). Germline CDR1 LGHNA, CDR2 YNFKEQ. The CDR3 runs to 14 residues. Trimming shortened V by 3 bases and J by 12 bases, and 21 bases separated the two germline ends. CDR3 loop: CASSQEGTSATLYF. CDR3 in DNA: TGTGCCAGCAGCCAGGAGGGGACCTCGGCAACCCTGTACTTC.

The V gene is TRBV6-1, the J gene TRBJ2-3; D ambiguous. Per germline, CDR1 MNHNS and CDR2 SASEGT. V lost 0 bases and J 6 bases, leaving 7 bases between the germline ends. This CDR3 spans 13 amino acids. Here the CDR3 DNA reads TGTGCCAGCAGTGAAGCAGGGTTGGATACGCAGTATTTT. Translated, it gives CASSEAGLDTQYF.

This clone was counted between two and nine times. V usage is TRBV10-3 and J usage is TRBJ1-5; D gene unclear. The CDR3 covers 13 residues. Germline CDR1 and CDR2: ENHRY and SYGVKD. V lost 4 bases, J lost 7 bases, and 11 bases lay in between. The CDR3 protein is CAISVVPGQPQHF. In nucleotides, the CDR3 is TGTGCCATCAGTGTTGTCCCCGGCCAGCCCCAGCATTTT.

CDR3 nucleotides: TGTGCCAGCAGTTACAGGCAGAAATTTGGCTACACCTTC. Amino acid sequence: CASSYRQKFGYTF. The rearrangement links TRBV6-5 to TRBJ1-2; D not resolved. CDR3 size: 13 residues. Germline CDR1 is MNHEY and CDR2 is SVGAGI. Trimming shortened V by 2 bases and J by 7 bases, and 11 bases separated the two germline ends.

The gene calls are TRBV19 and TRBJ1-4; D gene unclear. CDR3 size: 15 residues. Trimming removed 3 bases from V and 5 bases from J, with 13 bases in between. Germline CDR1 and CDR2: LNHDA and SQIVND (reference sequence). Here the CDR3 DNA reads TGTGCCAGTAGTATTCTGGCAGGAGACAATGAAAAACTGTTTTTT. Encoded protein: CASSILAGDNEKLFF.

This clone was recorded once. The chain carries TRBV2 and TRBJ2-5; 7 bases match TRBD1. J lost 4 bases, V lost 6 bases, and 14 bases had no gene match. The germline CDR1 and CDR2 sequences are SNHLY and FYNNEI. The CDR3 spans 16 residues. The CDR3 bases are TGTGCCAGCAGGGGACAGATACAGGGGAAGGCAGAGACCCAGTACTTC. Translation gives CASRGQIQGKAETQYF.

The chain recombines TRBV2 with TRBJ2-5, with TRBD1 as a possible D gene (6 bases). From germline, CDR1 is SNHLY and CDR2 FYNNEI. CDR3 length: 15 amino acids. Trimming cost V 8 bases and J 5 bases, with 21 bases left between them. CDR3 loop: CASVMTGSKWETQYF. CDR3 in DNA: TGTGCCAGCGTGATGACAGGCTCTAAATGGGAGACCCAGTACTTC.

The V and J genes are TRBV4-2 and TRBJ1-3; 8 bases line up with TRBD2. The J call may be incorrect, as the DNA end agrees better with TRBJ2-2. The CDR3 totals 18 residues. Looked up from germline, CDR1 is LGHNA and CDR2 is YNFKEQ. DNA of the CDR3: TGTGCCAGCAGCCAATTCCTCTCAGCGGGAGCCTCTACCGGGGAGCTGTTTTTT. Translating gives CASSQFLSAGASTGELFF.

The chain combines TRBV28 with TRBJ1-2, with D unclear. The germline CDR1 and CDR2 sequences are MDHEN and SYDVKM. The CDR3 contains 12 residues. Trimming took off 5 bases at V and 5 bases at J, with 9 bases between the two ends. The DNA of the CDR3 is TGTGCCAGCAGTGCGAGAAGGTATGGCTACACCTTC. Translated, it gives CASSARRYGYTF.

This clone has only one observation. The chain has TRBV9 and TRBJ2-2; TRBD1 matches 7 bases. The V segment lost 4 bases and the J segment 5 bases; nucleotides outside the gene matches: 5. The length of the CDR3 is 14 residues. Germline CDR1 reads SGDLS; CDR2 reads YYNGEE. The CDR3, as DNA: TGTGCCAGCAGCATAGGGGGCGGAACCGGGGAGCTGTTTTTT. This codes for CASSIGGGTGELFF.

The chain couples TRBV11-3 to TRBJ1-1; D not resolved. Trimming cost V 5 bases and J 0 bases, with 7 bases left between them. Per germline, CDR1 SGHNT and CDR2 YENEEA. The CDR3 contains 13 residues. CDR3: CASSINMNTEAFF. CDR3 coding DNA: TGTGCCAGCAGCATAAATATGAACACTGAAGCTTTCTTT.

The rearrangement uses TRBV5-4 and TRBJ2-6; either TRBD1 or TRBD2 may supply D (5 bases each). Trimming pared 2 bases from V and 6 bases from J, leaving 9 bases between. From germline, CDR1 is SGHNT and CDR2 YYREEE (reference sequence). The CDR3 sequence is 14 residues long. CDR3 DNA sequence: TGTGCCAGCAGCTTCCGGGGCGAGGCCAACGTCCTGACTTTC. This sequence encodes CASSFRGEANVLTF.

The chain links TRBV13 to TRBJ2-1; TRBD1 agrees at 9 bases. CDR1 and CDR2 from the germline V gene are PRHDT and FYEKMQ (reference sequence). V dropped 5 bases and J dropped 6; count of bases not matched to a gene: 8. The CDR3 covers 15 residues. The CDR3 is CASSLGQGRGNEQFF. The CDR3 DNA reads as TGTGCCAGCAGCCTGGGACAGGGAAGGGGCAATGAGCAGTTCTTC.

This rearrangement joins TRBV5-4 to TRBJ1-3; no clear D gene. Germline assignment: CDR1 SGHNT and CDR2 YYREEE (reference sequence). V lost 1 base to trimming and J lost 1 base, with 3 bases between them. This CDR3 is built from 13 residues. The chain's CDR3 is CASSLFSGNTIYF. CDR3 coding DNA: TGTGCCAGCAGCTTGTTTTCTGGAAACACCATATATTTT.

The rearrangement links TRBV19 to TRBJ2-1; 8 positions match TRBD2. Germline CDR1 reads LNHDA; CDR2 reads SQIVND (reference sequence). The CDR3 runs to 16 residues. The ends lost 4 bases at V and 0 bases at J; junction bases unmatched: 5. CDR3 sequence reads: CASSTIAGSSYNEQFF. CDR3 sequence (DNA): TGTGCCAGTAGTACCATAGCGGGAAGCTCCTACAATGAGCAGTTCTTC.